This T cell receptor (beta chain) was profiled in a study of T cells in Graves' hyperthyroidism and ophthalmopathy. Study-level points and caveats: Ophthalmopathy was identified by the model a median 6.5 months ahead of onset. Most thyroid clonotypes expanded above 0.001 appeared in blood too.

There are many counts of this clonotype. What it binds is not known. Graves' hyperthyroidism was deemed stable absent ophthalmopathy progression within 18 months. This CDR3 is 11 amino acids long. V lost 3 bases to trimming and J lost 14 bases, with 13 bases between them. Germline V gives CDR1 MDHEN, CDR2 SYDVKM. The CDR3 regions of TCR beta were amplified from RNA transcripts. The TCR CDR3 was amplified in a first-round RT-PCR using the HTBI primer set. MiXCR was run by TCRdb on the multiplex PCR reads, yielding one entry per CDR3 protein. The table lists approximately 710,000 distinct CDR3 sequences, 15% to 20% of them singletons, with around 15% in the top ten.

Sequenced: blood. This receptor was identified in a man in his forties or fifties with Graves' hyperthyroidism. The rearrangement uses TRBV28 and TRBJ2-5, with D perhaps TRBD2 (6 bases). The CDR3 DNA follows: TGTGCCAGCAGTTTCAGAGCGGGCCATTACTTC. Its translation is CASSFRAGHYF.